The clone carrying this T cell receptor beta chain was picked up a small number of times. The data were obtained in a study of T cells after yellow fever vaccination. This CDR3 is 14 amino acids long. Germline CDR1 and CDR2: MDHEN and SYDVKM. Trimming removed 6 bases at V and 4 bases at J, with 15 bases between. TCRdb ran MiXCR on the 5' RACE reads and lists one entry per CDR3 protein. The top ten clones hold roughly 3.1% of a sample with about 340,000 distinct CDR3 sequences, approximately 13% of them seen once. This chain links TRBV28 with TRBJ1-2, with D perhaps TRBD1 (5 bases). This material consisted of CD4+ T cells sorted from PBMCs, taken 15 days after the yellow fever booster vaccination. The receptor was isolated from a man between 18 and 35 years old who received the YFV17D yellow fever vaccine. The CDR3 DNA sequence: TGTGCCAGCAGCTCCGGGACGGCGGTCTATGGCTACACCTTC. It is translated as CASSSGTAVYGYTF.